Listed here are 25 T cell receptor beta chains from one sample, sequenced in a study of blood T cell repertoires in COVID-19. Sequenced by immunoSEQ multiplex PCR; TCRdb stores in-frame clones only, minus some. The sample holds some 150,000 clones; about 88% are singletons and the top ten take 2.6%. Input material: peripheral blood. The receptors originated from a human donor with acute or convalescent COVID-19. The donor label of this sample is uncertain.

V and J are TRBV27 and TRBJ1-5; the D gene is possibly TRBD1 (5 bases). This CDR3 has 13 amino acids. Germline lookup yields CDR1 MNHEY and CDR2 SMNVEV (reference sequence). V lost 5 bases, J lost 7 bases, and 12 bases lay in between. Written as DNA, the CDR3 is TGTGCCAGCAGTGAACAGGTTTGGCAGCCCCAGCATTTT. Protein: CASSEQVWQPQHF.

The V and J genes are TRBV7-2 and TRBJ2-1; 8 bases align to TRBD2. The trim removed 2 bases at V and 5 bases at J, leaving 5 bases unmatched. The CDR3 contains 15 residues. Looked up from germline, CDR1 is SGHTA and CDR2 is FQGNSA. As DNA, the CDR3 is TGTGCCAGCAGCTTAAGCGGGAGAATGGACAATGAGCAGTTCTTC. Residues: CASSLSGRMDNEQFF.

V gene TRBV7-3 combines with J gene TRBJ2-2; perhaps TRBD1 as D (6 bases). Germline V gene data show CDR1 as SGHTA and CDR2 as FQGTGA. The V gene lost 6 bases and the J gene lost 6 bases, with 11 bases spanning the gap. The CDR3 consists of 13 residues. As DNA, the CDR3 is TGTGCCAGCAGTCAAAACAGGGCCGGGGAGCTGTTTTTT. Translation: CASSQNRAGELFF.

CDR3 region: CASRTSGNTGELFF. Written as DNA, the CDR3 is TGTGCCAGCAGGACTAGCGGGAACACCGGGGAGCTGTTTTTT. The chain is built from TRBV6-5 and TRBJ2-2, with 9 positions matching TRBD2. Unmatched junction bases numbered 0, after V lost 6 bases and J lost 1 base. This CDR3 contains 14 residues. The V gene's germline CDR1 is MNHEY and CDR2 SVGAGI.

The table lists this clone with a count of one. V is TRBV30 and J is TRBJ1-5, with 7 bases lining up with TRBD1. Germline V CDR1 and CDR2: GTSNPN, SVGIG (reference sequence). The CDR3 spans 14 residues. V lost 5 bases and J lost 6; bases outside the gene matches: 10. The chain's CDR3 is CAWDQNRGVQPQHF. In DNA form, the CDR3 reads TGTGCCTGGGACCAAAACAGGGGAGTTCAGCCCCAGCATTTT.

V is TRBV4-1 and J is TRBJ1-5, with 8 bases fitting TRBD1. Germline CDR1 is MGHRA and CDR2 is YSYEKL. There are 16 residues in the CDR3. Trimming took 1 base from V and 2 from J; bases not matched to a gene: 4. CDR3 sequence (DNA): TGCGCCAGCAGCCAAGCGACAGGGGCCCGCAATCAGCCCCAGCATTTT. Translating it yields CASSQATGARNQPQHF.

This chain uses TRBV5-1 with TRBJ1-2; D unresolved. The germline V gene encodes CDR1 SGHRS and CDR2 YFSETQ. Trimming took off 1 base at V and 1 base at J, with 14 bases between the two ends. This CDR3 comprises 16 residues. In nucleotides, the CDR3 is TGCGCCAGCAGCTTGACACAGAGCTCCCTTAACTATGGCTACACCTTC. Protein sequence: CASSLTQSSLNYGYTF. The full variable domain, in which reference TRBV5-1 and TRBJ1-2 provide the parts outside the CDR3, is KAGVTQTPRYLIKTRGQQVTLSCSPISGHRSVSWYQQTPGQGLQFLFEYFSETQRNKGNFPGRFSGRQFSNSRSEMNVSTLELGDSALYLCASSLTQSSLNYGYTFGSGTRLTVV.

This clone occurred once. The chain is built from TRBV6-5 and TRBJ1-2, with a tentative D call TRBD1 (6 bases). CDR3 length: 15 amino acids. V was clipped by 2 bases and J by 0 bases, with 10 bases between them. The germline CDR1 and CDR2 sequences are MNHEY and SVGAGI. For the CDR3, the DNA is TGTGCCAGCAGTTACCAAGGGGGAGCTAACTATGGCTACACCTTC. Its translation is CASSYQGGANYGYTF.

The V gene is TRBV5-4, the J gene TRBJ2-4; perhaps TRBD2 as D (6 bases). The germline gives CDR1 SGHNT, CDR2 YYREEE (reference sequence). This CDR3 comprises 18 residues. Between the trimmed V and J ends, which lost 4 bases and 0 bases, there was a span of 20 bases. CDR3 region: CASSQGGASGVAKNIQYF. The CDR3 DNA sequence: TGTGCCAGCAGCCAAGGAGGCGCCTCGGGGGTAGCCAAAAACATTCAGTACTTC.

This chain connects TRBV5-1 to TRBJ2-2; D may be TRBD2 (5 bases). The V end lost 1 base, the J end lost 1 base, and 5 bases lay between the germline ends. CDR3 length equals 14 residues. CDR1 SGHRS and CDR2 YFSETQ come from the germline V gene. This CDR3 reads CASSLRENTGELFF. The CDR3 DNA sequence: TGCGCCAGCAGCTTGCGGGAGAACACCGGGGAGCTGTTTTTT. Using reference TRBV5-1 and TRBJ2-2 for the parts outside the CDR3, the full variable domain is KAGVTQTPRYLIKTRGQQVTLSCSPISGHRSVSWYQQTPGQGLQFLFEYFSETQRNKGNFPGRFSGRQFSNSRSEMNVSTLELGDSALYLCASSLRENTGELFFGEGSRLTVL.

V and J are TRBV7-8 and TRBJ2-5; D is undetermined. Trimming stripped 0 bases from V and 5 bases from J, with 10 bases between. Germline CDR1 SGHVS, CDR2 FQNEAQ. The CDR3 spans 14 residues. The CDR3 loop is CASSLAVTYETQYF. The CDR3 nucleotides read TGTGCCAGCAGCTTAGCGGTTACCTACGAGACCCAGTACTTC.

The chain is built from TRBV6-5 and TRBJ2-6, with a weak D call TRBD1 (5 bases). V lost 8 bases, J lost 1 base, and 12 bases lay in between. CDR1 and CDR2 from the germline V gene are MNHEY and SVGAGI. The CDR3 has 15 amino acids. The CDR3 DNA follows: TGTGCCAGCCTAGAGCAGGGTTCTGGGGCCAACGTCCTGACTTTC. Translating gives CASLEQGSGANVLTF.

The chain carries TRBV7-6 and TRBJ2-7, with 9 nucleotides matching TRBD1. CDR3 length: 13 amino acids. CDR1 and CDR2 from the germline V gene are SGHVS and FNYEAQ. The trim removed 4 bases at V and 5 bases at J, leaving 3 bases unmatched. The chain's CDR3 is CASSSGTGNEQYF. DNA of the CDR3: TGTGCCAGCAGCTCCGGGACAGGGAACGAGCAGTACTTC.

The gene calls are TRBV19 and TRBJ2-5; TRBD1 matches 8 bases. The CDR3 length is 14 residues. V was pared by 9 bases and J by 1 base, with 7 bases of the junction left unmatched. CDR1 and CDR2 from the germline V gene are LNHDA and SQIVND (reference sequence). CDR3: CARIQGAPQETQYF. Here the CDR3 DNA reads TGTGCCAGAATTCAGGGGGCGCCCCAAGAGACCCAGTACTTC.

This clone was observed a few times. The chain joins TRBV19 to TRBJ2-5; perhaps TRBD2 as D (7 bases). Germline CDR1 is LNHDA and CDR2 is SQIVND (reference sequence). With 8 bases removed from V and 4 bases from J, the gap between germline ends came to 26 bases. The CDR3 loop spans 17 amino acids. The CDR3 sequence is CASSKGRGATRRETQYF. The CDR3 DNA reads TGTGCCAGTTCAAAAGGACGGGGGGCTACACGTCGAGAGACCCAGTACTTC.

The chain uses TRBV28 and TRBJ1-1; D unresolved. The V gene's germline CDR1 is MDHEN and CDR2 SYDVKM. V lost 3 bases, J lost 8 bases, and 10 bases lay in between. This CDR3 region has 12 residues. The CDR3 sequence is CASSLSAGEAFF. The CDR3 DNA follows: TGTGCCAGCAGTTTGTCAGCAGGCGAAGCTTTCTTT.

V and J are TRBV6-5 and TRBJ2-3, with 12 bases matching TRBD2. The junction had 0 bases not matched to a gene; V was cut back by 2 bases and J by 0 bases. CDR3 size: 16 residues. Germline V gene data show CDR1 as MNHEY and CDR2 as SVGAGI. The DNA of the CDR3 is TGTGCCAGCAGTTACGGACTAGCGGGGAGCACAGATACGCAGTATTTT. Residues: CASSYGLAGSTDTQYF.

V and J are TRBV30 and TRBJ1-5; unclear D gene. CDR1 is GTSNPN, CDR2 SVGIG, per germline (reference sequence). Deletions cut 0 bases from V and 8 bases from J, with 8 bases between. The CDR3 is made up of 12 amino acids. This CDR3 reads CAWSVAEEPQHF. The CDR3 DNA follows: TGTGCCTGGAGTGTCGCAGAGGAGCCCCAGCATTTT.

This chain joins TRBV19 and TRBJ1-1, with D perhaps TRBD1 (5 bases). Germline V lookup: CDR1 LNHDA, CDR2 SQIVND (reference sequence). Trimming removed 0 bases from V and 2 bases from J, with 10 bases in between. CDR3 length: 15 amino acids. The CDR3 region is CASSIEDTFNTEAFF. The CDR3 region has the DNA TGTGCCAGTAGTATAGAGGACACCTTTAACACTGAAGCTTTCTTT. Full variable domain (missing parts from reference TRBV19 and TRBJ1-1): DGGITQSPKYLFRKEGQNVTLSCEQNLNHDAMYWYRQDPGQGLRLIYYSQIVNDFQKGDIAEGYSVSREKKESFPLTVTSAQKNPTAFYLCASSIEDTFNTEAFFGQGTRLTVV.

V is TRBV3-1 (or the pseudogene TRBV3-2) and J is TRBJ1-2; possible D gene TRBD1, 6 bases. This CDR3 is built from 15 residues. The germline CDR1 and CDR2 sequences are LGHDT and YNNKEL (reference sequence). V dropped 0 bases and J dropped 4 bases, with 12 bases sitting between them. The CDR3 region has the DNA TGTGCCAGCAGCCAAGATGCGGGGGGGGCCTATGGCTACACCTTC. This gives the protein CASSQDAGGAYGYTF.

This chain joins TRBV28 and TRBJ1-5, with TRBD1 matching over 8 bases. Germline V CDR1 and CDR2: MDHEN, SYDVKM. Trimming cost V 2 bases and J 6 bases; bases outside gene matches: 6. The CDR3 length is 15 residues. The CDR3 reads CASSLQGAGAQPQHF. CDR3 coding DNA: TGTGCCAGCAGTTTACAGGGGGCAGGCGCTCAGCCCCAGCATTTT.

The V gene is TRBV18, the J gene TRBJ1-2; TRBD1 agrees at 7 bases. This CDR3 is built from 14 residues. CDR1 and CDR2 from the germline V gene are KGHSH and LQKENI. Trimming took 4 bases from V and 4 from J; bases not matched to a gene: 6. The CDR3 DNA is TGTGCCAGCTCACGGACAGGAGAACGCTATGGCTACACCTTC. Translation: CASSRTGERYGYTF. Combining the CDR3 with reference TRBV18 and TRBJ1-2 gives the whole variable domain NAGVMQNPRHLVRRRGQEARLRCSPMKGHSHVYWYRQLPEEGLKFMVYLQKENIIDESGMPKERFSAEFPKEGPSILRIQQVVRGDSAAYFCASSRTGERYGYTFGSGTRLTVV.

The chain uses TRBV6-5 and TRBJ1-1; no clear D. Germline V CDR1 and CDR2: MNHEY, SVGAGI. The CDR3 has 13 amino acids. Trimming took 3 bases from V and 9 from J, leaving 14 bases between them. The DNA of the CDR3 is TGTGCCAGCAGTTATGGATTGGAGGGTAAAGCTTTCTTT. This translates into CASSYGLEGKAFF.

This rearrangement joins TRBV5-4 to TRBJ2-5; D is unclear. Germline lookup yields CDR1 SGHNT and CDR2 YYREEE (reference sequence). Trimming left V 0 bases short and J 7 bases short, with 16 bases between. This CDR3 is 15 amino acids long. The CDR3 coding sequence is TGTGCCAGCAGCTTGGAATACAGCTCCGTCGGGACCCAGTACTTC. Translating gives CASSLEYSSVGTQYF.

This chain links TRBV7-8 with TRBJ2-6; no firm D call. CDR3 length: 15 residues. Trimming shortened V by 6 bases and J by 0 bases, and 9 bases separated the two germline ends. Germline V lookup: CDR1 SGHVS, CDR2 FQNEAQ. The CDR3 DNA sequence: TGTGCCAGCAGTCTACACTACTCTGGGGCCAACGTCCTGACTTTC. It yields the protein CASSLHYSGANVLTF.